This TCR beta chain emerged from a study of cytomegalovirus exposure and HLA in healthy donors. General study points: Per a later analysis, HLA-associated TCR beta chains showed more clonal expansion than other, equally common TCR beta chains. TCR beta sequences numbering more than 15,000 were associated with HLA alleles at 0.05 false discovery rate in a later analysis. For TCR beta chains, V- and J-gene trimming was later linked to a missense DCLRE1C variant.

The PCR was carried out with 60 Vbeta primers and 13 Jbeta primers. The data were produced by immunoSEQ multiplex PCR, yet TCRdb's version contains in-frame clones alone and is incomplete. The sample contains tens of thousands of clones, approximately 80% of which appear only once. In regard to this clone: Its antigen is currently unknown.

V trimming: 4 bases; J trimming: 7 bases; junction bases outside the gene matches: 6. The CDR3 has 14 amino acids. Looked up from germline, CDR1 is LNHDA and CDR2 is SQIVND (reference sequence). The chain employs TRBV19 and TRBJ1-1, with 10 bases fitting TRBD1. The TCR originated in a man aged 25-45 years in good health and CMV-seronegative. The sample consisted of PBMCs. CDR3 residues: CASSTRDRGNEAFF. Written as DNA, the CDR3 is TGTGCCAGTAGTACCAGGGACAGGGGAAATGAAGCTTTCTTT.